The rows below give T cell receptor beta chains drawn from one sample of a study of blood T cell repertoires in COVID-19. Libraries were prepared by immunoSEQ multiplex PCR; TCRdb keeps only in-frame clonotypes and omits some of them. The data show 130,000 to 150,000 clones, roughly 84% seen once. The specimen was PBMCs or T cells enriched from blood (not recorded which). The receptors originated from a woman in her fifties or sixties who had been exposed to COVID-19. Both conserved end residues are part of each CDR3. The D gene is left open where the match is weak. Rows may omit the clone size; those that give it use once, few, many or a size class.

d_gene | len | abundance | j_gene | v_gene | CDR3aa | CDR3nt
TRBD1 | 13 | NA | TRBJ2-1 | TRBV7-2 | CASSLGSGQGQFF | TGTGCCAGCAGCTTAGGCTCAGGACAGGGGCAGTTCTTC
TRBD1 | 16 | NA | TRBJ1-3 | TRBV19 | CASTEGQGAFGNTIYF | TGTGCCAGTACCGAGGGACAGGGGGCTTTTGGAAACACCATATATTTT
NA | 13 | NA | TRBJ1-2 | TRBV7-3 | CASSLQGNYGYTF | TGTGCCAGCAGCTTGCAGGGTAACTATGGCTACACCTTC
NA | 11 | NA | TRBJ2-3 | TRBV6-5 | CASRATDTQYF | TGTGCCAGCAGGGCCACAGATACGCAGTATTTT
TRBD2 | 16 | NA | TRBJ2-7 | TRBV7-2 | CASSLVRVREGVEQYF | TGTGCCAGCAGCTTAGTCAGGGTGCGGGAGGGGGTCGAGCAGTACTTC
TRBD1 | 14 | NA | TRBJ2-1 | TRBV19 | CASSSGQGALGQFF | TGTGCCAGTAGTAGCGGACAGGGGGCGCTGGGGCAGTTCTTC
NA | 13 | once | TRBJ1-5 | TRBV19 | CATTDQAGQPQHF | TGTGCCACCACTGACCAAGCGGGTCAGCCCCAGCATTTT
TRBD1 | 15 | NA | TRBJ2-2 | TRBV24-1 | CATSGPRQGTGELFF | TGTGCCACCAGTGGCCCAAGACAGGGAACCGGGGAGCTGTTTTTT
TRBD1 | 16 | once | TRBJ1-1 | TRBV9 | CASSGQARGGNTEAFF | TGTGCCAGCAGCGGACAGGCGAGAGGGGGCAACACTGAAGCTTTCTTT
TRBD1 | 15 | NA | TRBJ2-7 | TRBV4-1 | CASSQARTGAYEQYF | TGCGCCAGCAGCCAAGCCCGGACAGGCGCCTACGAGCAGTACTTC
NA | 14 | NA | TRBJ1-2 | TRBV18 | CASSLVEANYGYTF | TGTGCCAGCTCCCTTGTAGAGGCTAACTATGGCTACACCTTC
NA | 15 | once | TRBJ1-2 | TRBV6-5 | CASSYEPDGIYGYTF | TGTGCCAGCAGTTACGAGCCGGACGGGATCTATGGCTACACCTTC
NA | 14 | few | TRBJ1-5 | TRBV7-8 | CASSRGQSNQPQHF | TGTGCCAGCAGTCGAGGACAGAGCAATCAGCCCCAGCATTTT
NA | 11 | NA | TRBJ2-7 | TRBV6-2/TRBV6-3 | CASSDYRKQYF | TGTGCCAGCAGTGACTACAGGAAGCAGTACTTC
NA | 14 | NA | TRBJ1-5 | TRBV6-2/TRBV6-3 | CASSYSEGNQPQHF | TGTGCCAGCAGTTATAGTGAGGGCAATCAGCCCCAGCATTTT
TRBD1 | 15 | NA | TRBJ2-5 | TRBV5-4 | CASSLQGAVGETQYF | TGTGCCAGCAGCTTACAGGGGGCTGTGGGAGAGACCCAGTACTTC
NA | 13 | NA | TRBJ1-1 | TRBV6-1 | CASSEALTPQAFF | TGTGCCAGCAGTGAAGCTCTCACTCCGCAAGCTTTCTTT
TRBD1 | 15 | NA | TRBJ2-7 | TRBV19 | CASSMRGTGGSEQYF | TGTGCCAGTAGTATGAGAGGGACAGGGGGCAGCGAGCAGTACTTC
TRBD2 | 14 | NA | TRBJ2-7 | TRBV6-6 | CASSWGGEIYEQYF | TGTGCCAGCAGTTGGGGGGGGGAGATCTACGAGCAGTACTTC
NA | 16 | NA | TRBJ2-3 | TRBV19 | CASSATGLASTDTQYF | TGTGCCAGTAGTGCTACAGGTCTTGCTAGCACAGATACGCAGTATTTT
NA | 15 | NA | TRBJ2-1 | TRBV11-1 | CASSPLISSYNEQFF | TGTGCCAGCAGCCCCCTTATTAGCTCCTACAATGAGCAGTTCTTC
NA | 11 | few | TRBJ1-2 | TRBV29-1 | CSVGDSVATTF | TGCAGCGTCGGAGACTCGGTCGCTACCACCTTC
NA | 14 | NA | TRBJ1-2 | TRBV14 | CASSPNAGDYGYTF | TGTGCCAGCAGCCCTAACGCAGGGGACTATGGCTACACCTTC
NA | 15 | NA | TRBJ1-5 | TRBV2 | CASSERRGGNQPQHF | TGTGCCAGCAGTGAACGGCGGGGAGGCAATCAGCCCCAGCATTTT
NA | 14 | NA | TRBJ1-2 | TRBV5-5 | CASSLVVGVDGYTF | TGTGCCAGCAGCTTGGTGGTCGGTGTGGATGGCTACACCTTC
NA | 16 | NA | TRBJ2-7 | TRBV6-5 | CASSYSIGEGGYEQYF | TGTGCCAGCAGTTACTCGATCGGGGAAGGTGGCTACGAGCAGTACTTC
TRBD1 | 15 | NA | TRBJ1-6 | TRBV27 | CASRRRQGFNSPLHF | TGTGCCAGCAGAAGACGACAGGGCTTTAATTCACCCCTCCACTTT
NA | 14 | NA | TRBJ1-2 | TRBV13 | CASSLTGRPYGYTF | TGTGCCAGCAGCTTAACAGGGAGACCCTATGGCTACACCTTC
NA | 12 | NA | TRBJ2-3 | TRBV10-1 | CASSERGDTQYF | TGCGCCAGCAGTGAGAGGGGTGATACGCAGTATTTT
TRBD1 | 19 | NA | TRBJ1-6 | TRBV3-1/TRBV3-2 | CASSRGQGSLSVFNSPLHF | TGTGCCAGCAGCCGCGGACAGGGAAGCTTGTCCGTCTTTAATTCACCCCTCCACTTT
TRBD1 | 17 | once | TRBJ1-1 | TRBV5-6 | CASSLVTGAKSNTEAFF | TGTGCCAGCAGCTTGGTTACAGGGGCCAAGTCCAACACTGAAGCTTTCTTT
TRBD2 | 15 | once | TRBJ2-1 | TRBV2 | CASSELAGGPGEQFF | TGTGCCAGCAGCGAACTAGCGGGGGGGCCGGGCGAGCAGTTCTTC
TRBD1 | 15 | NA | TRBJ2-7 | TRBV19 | CASSWGTGTTYEQYF | TGTGCCAGTAGTTGGGGGACAGGAACTACCTACGAGCAGTACTTC
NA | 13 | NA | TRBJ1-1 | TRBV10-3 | CAIRRGSRAEAFF | TGTGCCATCCGGCGTGGTTCCAGGGCCGAAGCTTTCTTT
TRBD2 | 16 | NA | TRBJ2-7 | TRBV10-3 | CAISETRTSGGYEQYF | TGTGCCATCAGTGAGACGAGGACTAGCGGGGGTTACGAGCAGTACTTC
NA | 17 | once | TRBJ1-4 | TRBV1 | CTSSQDQEGQGREKLFF | TGCACCAGCAGCCAAGATCAGGAGGGACAGGGTCGGGAAAAACTGTTTTTT
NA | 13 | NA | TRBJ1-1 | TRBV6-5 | CASSYGGGTEAFF | TGTGCCAGCAGTTATGGGGGAGGCACTGAAGCTTTCTTT
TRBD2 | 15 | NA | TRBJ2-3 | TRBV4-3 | CASSQERDYQDTQYF | TGCGCCAGCAGCCAAGAAAGGGACTACCAAGATACGCAGTATTTT
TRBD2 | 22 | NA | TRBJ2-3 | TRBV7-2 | CASSLAGNSDKAGGHLADTQYF | TGTGCCAGCAGCTTAGCCGGCAATAGTGATAAAGCGGGAGGGCATTTGGCAGATACGCAGTATTTT
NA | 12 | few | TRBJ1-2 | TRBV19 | CASSIVGVGYTF | TGTGCCAGTAGTATAGTGGGAGTCGGCTACACCTTC
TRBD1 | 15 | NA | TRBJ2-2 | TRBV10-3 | CAIRSGTGLTGELFF | TGTGCCATCAGGTCCGGGACAGGCCTCACCGGGGAGCTGTTTTTT
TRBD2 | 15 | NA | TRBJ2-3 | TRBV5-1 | CASSTAGVRRDTQYF | TGCGCCAGCAGCACTGCGGGGGTGAGGAGGGATACGCAGTATTTT
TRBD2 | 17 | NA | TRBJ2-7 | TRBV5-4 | CASSGGTSGRASYEQYF | TGTGCCAGCAGCGGGGGGACTAGCGGGCGTGCTTCCTACGAGCAGTACTTC
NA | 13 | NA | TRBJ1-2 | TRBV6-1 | CASSEGSVYGYTF | TGTGCCAGCAGTGAAGGCTCAGTCTATGGCTACACCTTC
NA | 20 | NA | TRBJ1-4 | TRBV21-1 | CASSKRRDRTLTKTGEKLFF | TGTGCCAGCAGCAAACGCCGGGACAGAACCTTGACTAAAACCGGGGAAAAACTGTTTTTT
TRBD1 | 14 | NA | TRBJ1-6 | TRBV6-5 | CASRPGQGDSPLHF | TGTGCCAGCAGGCCGGGACAGGGAGATTCACCCCTCCACTTT